A single sample gave rise to the 32 T cell receptor beta chains below, sequenced in a study of blood T cell repertoires in COVID-19. The method was immunoSEQ multiplex PCR; TCRdb's version includes in-frame clones alone and lacks a portion of them. The sample holds more than 85,000 clones, about 79% seen once. Sequencing was performed on peripheral blood. The source of these receptors is a woman aged 80 or over with active or convalescent COVID-19.

The chain couples TRBV19 to TRBJ1-5; 10 nucleotides agree with TRBD1. The ends lost 7 bases at V and 1 base at J; junction bases unmatched: 4. Germline assignment: CDR1 LNHDA and CDR2 SQIVND (reference sequence). This CDR3 contains 15 residues. The CDR3: CASTPGQGSNQPQHF. The CDR3 DNA is TGTGCCAGTACCCCGGGACAGGGGAGCAATCAGCCCCAGCATTTT.

This clone appeared a few times. The gene calls are TRBV30 and TRBJ1-2, with 7 positions matching TRBD1. V was pared by 2 bases and J by 4 bases, with 7 bases of the junction left unmatched. The germline gives CDR1 GTSNPN, CDR2 SVGIG (reference sequence). The length of the CDR3 is 14 residues. CDR3 coding DNA: TGTGCCTGGAGTCCATCGACAGGGATCTATGGCTACACCTTC. Protein product: CAWSPSTGIYGYTF.

This clone has just one count. DNA for the CDR3: TGTGCCAGCAGCCACGACAGGGTACGTGGCTACACCTTC. It specifies CASSHDRVRGYTF. J is TRBJ1-2 and V is TRBV3-1 (or the pseudogene TRBV3-2), with TRBD1 matching 7 bases. Unmatched junction bases numbered 5, after V lost 3 bases and J lost 7 bases. Germline CDR1 and CDR2: LGHDT and YNNKEL (reference sequence). This CDR3 is built from 13 residues.

V and J are TRBV9 and TRBJ2-5; D not certain. Germline-derived CDR1 and CDR2 are SGDLS and YYNGEE. V lost 4 bases, J lost 2 bases, and 15 bases lay in between. The CDR3 extends over 15 amino acids. CDR3 loop: CASSQTGTRQETQYF. The CDR3 region has the DNA TGTGCCAGCAGCCAGACGGGTACCCGACAAGAGACCCAGTACTTC.

The V and J genes are TRBV11-3 and TRBJ2-3; D may be TRBD2 (6 bases). This CDR3 has 17 amino acids. From germline, CDR1 is SGHNT and CDR2 YENEEA. The V end was cut by 4 bases, the J end by 0 bases, with 17 bases between. CDR3 in amino acids: CASSSGLRESSTDTQYF. CDR3 bases: TGTGCCAGCAGCTCTGGCCTCCGGGAGTCTAGCACAGATACGCAGTATTTT.

The V call is TRBV5-1, the J call TRBJ2-1, with no clear D. Trimming took 0 bases from V and 4 from J, leaving 11 bases between them. This CDR3 has 15 amino acids. From germline, CDR1 is SGHRS and CDR2 YFSETQ. The chain's CDR3 is CASSLGANMYNEQFF. DNA of the CDR3: TGCGCCAGCAGCTTGGGAGCGAATATGTACAATGAGCAGTTCTTC. Full variable domain (missing parts from reference TRBV5-1 and TRBJ2-1): KAGVTQTPRYLIKTRGQQVTLSCSPISGHRSVSWYQQTPGQGLQFLFEYFSETQRNKGNFPGRFSGRQFSNSRSEMNVSTLELGDSALYLCASSLGANMYNEQFFGPGTRLTVL.

This clone has only one observation. Other nucleotide sequences from this sample produce the same CDR3. The chain couples TRBV3-1 (or the pseudogene TRBV3-2) to TRBJ1-5, with 8 bases identical to TRBD1. This CDR3 contains 19 residues. The V gene's germline CDR1 is LGHDT and CDR2 YNNKEL (reference sequence). V dropped 4 bases and J dropped 0; count of bases not matched to a gene: 14. CDR3 amino acids: CASSPPVGQGLGSNQPQHF. CDR3 nucleotide sequence: TGTGCCAGCAGCCCCCCCGTTGGACAGGGTTTGGGTAGCAATCAGCCCCAGCATTTT.

The chain's CDR3 is CASSPPRAGGEKLFF. As DNA, the CDR3 is TGTGCCAGCTCACCACCAAGGGCAGGAGGTGAAAAACTGTTTTTT. J is TRBJ1-4 and V is TRBV18; D ambiguous. In germline, CDR1 is KGHSH, CDR2 LQKENI. There are 15 residues in the CDR3. Trimming cost V 0 bases and J 7 bases, with 12 bases left between them.

This clone has only one observation. The V and J genes are TRBV7-2 and TRBJ2-3, with a tentative D call TRBD1 (5 bases). CDR1 is SGHTA and CDR2 is FQGNSA in the germline V gene. Trimming cost V 7 bases and J 0 bases, with 14 bases left between them. This CDR3 has 15 residues. CDR3 in DNA: TGTGCCAGCACAACAGGTTTAACTAGCACAGATACGCAGTATTTT. Its protein is CASTTGLTSTDTQYF.

The chain joins TRBV6-5 to TRBJ1-2, with TRBD1 matching 8 bases. CDR3 length: 15 residues. Germline assignment: CDR1 MNHEY and CDR2 SVGAGI. Unmatched junction bases numbered 13, after V lost 7 bases and J lost 6 bases. CDR3 DNA sequence: TGTGCCAGCAACCTAGGACAGGGAGTCTACGATGGCTACACCTTC. This translates into CASNLGQGVYDGYTF.

This clone was seen a few times. The genes are TRBV2 and TRBJ1-5; D remains ambiguous. V lost 7 bases and J 4 bases, leaving 11 bases between the germline ends. There are 13 residues in the CDR3. CDR1 is SNHLY, CDR2 FYNNEI, per germline. The CDR3 region is CASMVQANQPQHF. The CDR3 region has the DNA TGTGCCAGCATGGTTCAGGCAAATCAGCCCCAGCATTTT.

The J gene is TRBJ1-1, the V gene TRBV9, with 8 bases lining up with TRBD1. Germline lookup yields CDR1 SGDLS and CDR2 YYNGEE. The V segment lost 3 bases and the J segment 10 bases; nucleotides outside the gene matches: 11. This CDR3 has 14 amino acids. The CDR3 DNA follows: TGTGCCAGCAGCGGACCGGACAGGGATCCTGCAGCTTTCTTT. Its translation: CASSGPDRDPAAFF.

This chain uses TRBV11-2 with TRBJ2-1, with D maybe TRBD2 (6 bases). V gave up 3 bases and J gave up 4 bases, with 10 bases separating them. Germline loops: CDR1 SGHAT, CDR2 FQNNGV. This CDR3 spans 14 amino acids. The CDR3 protein is CASSLLASYNEQFF. DNA of the CDR3: TGTGCCAGCAGCTTGCTAGCGAGTTACAATGAGCAGTTCTTC. Supplemented by reference TRBV11-2 and TRBJ2-1, the full variable domain reads EAGVAQSPRYKIIEKRQSVAFWCNPISGHATLYWYQQILGQGPKLLIQFQNNGVVDDSQLPKDRFSAERLKGVDSTLKIQPAKLEDSAVYLCASSLLASYNEQFFGPGTRLTVL.

A remark on this clone: Other DNA sequences of this sample code for an identical CDR3. Here the CDR3 reads CASSPRTGDYGYTF. CDR3 nucleotide sequence: TGTGCCAGCTCACCTAGAACGGGGGACTATGGCTACACCTTC. The chain is built from TRBV18 and TRBJ1-2, with D tentatively TRBD1 (5 bases). V lost 3 bases to trimming and J lost 3 bases, with 11 bases between them. Per the germline V gene, CDR1 is KGHSH and CDR2 is LQKENI. The CDR3 is 14 amino acids.

The V and J genes are TRBV10-3 and TRBJ2-3; D gene unclear. V lost 3 bases to trimming and J lost 0 bases, with 13 bases between them. From germline, CDR1 is ENHRY and CDR2 SYGVKD. CDR3 length equals 16 residues. CDR3 in DNA: TGTGCCATCAGTGATGTTTTTGGCAGAAGCACAGATACGCAGTATTTT. This codes for CAISDVFGRSTDTQYF.

The J gene is TRBJ2-1, the V gene TRBV11-2; a weak D match, TRBD2 (6 bases). Trimming removed 5 bases at V and 0 bases at J, with 8 bases between. Germline CDR1 is SGHAT and CDR2 is FQNNGV. This CDR3 region has 14 residues. In DNA form, the CDR3 reads TGTGCCAGCAGCCCCGGGAGCTCCTACAATGAGCAGTTCTTC. It translates to CASSPGSSYNEQFF.

V is TRBV4-3 and J is TRBJ2-1; possible D gene TRBD1, 5 bases. The V end lost 2 bases, the J end lost 0 bases, and 11 bases lay between the germline ends. The CDR3 runs to 16 residues. Germline V gene data show CDR1 as LGHNA and CDR2 as YSLEER. The CDR3 spells CASSQSARGSYNEQFF. The CDR3, as DNA: TGCGCCAGCAGCCAATCCGCTAGGGGCTCCTACAATGAGCAGTTCTTC.

This clone was seen only a few times. The gene calls are TRBV19 and TRBJ1-5; D might be TRBD1 (5 bases). The CDR3 extends over 18 amino acids. Germline CDR1 is LNHDA and CDR2 is SQIVND (reference sequence). The V gene lost 2 bases and the J gene lost 6 bases, with 23 bases spanning the gap. The CDR3 bases are TGTGCCAGTAGTATACGGTGGTGGGCAGGGCGAAGTGTTCAGCCCCAGCATTTT. Residues: CASSIRWWAGRSVQPQHF.

The V gene is TRBV9, the J gene TRBJ2-5; no firm D call. V shed 0 bases and J shed 0 bases, with 6 bases lying between them. Germline CDR1 reads SGDLS; CDR2 reads YYNGEE. This CDR3 contains 14 residues. The DNA of the CDR3 is TGTGCCAGCAGCGTAGTGGGCAACCAAGAGACCCAGTACTTC. Translating it yields CASSVVGNQETQYF.

This chain uses TRBV11-2 with TRBJ2-5; a possible D gene is TRBD1 (5 bases). The CDR3 runs to 18 residues. Germline CDR1 reads SGHAT; CDR2 reads FQNNGV. V lost 0 bases to trimming and J lost 2 bases, with 19 bases between them. CDR3: CASSLDWLGREDQETQYF. CDR3 in DNA: TGTGCCAGCAGCTTAGATTGGTTGGGCAGGGAAGATCAAGAGACCCAGTACTTC.

The rearrangement links TRBV3-1 (or the pseudogene TRBV3-2) to TRBJ2-5; D may be TRBD1 (6 bases). V was clipped by 1 base and J by 2 bases, with 14 bases between them. Germline V gene data show CDR1 as LGHDT and CDR2 as YNNKEL (reference sequence). The CDR3 runs 16 residues. As DNA, the CDR3 is TGTGCCAGCAGCCAAGGAACGATCGGGACACAAGAGACCCAGTACTTC. Its translation: CASSQGTIGTQETQYF.

This clone was detected a few times. The chain carries TRBV27 and TRBJ1-3; D is perhaps TRBD1 (5 bases). This CDR3 has 18 residues. Trimming removed 0 bases from V and 3 bases from J, with 18 bases in between. Per germline, CDR1 MNHEY and CDR2 SMNVEV (reference sequence). This CDR3 is CASSLSPIQGLGGNTIYF. Written as DNA, the CDR3 is TGTGCCAGCAGTTTATCGCCGATCCAGGGTCTCGGTGGAAACACCATATATTTT.

This chain links TRBV19 with TRBJ1-2; TRBD1 aligns across 10 bases. In germline, CDR1 is LNHDA, CDR2 SQIVND (reference sequence). The V segment lost 4 bases and the J segment 6 bases; nucleotides outside the gene matches: 2. The CDR3 length is 13 residues. CDR3 residues: CASSRGQGHGYTF. The CDR3 DNA reads as TGTGCCAGTAGTAGGGGACAGGGGCATGGCTACACCTTC.

The V gene is TRBV2, the J gene TRBJ1-5; D unclear. The germline V gene has CDR1 SNHLY and CDR2 FYNNEI. V lost 4 bases and J lost 6, with 19 bases in between. CDR3 length: 16 residues. CDR3 in DNA: TGTGCCAGCAGTGCCCTAGGGCCTGGTGCGGGTCAGCCCCAGCATTTT. Its protein product is CASSALGPGAGQPQHF.

J is TRBJ2-3 and V is TRBV5-1; 9 nucleotides align to TRBD2. CDR1 and CDR2 (germline): SGHRS, YFSETQ. This CDR3 has 17 residues. V shed 4 bases, J shed 9 bases, and the junction held 18 bases outside the gene matches. The CDR3 region is CASSLGGLASRLQTQYF. CDR3 sequence (DNA): TGCGCCAGCAGCCTTGGTGGACTAGCGTCTAGACTCCAAACGCAGTATTTT.

This CDR3 is CASSPGGGNYGYTF. For the CDR3, the DNA is TGTGCCAGCAGCCCGGGAGGGGGGAACTATGGCTACACCTTC. The chain couples TRBV4-2 to TRBJ1-2; tentatively, D is TRBD1 (6 bases). CDR3 length: 14 residues. Germline assignment: CDR1 LGHNA and CDR2 YNFKEQ. Trimming took 4 bases from V and 2 from J, leaving 11 bases between them.

The chain carries TRBV5-1 and TRBJ2-5; TRBD1 might be the D (5 bases). V lost 3 bases and J 2 bases, leaving 20 bases between the germline ends. This CDR3 has 17 amino acids. Germline-derived CDR1 and CDR2 are SGHRS and YFSETQ. CDR3 region: CASSSTPMLDRQETQYF. For the CDR3, the DNA is TGCGCCAGCAGCTCTACCCCAATGTTAGACAGACAAGAGACCCAGTACTTC. Using reference TRBV5-1 and TRBJ2-5 for the parts outside the CDR3, the full variable domain is KAGVTQTPRYLIKTRGQQVTLSCSPISGHRSVSWYQQTPGQGLQFLFEYFSETQRNKGNFPGRFSGRQFSNSRSEMNVSTLELGDSALYLCASSSTPMLDRQETQYFGPGTRLLVL.

The V call is TRBV27, the J call TRBJ2-7; 9 nucleotides match TRBD1. Germline CDR1 is MNHEY and CDR2 is SMNVEV (reference sequence). The V and J ends lost 5 bases and 1 base, in that order; junction bases with no gene match: 9. This CDR3 is 16 amino acids long. CDR3: CASSPHRGTGSYEQYF. CDR3 bases: TGTGCCAGCAGTCCCCACCGTGGGACAGGGTCCTACGAGCAGTACTTC.

This chain uses TRBV10-1 with TRBJ2-7; 12 bases are a match to TRBD2. The trim removed 0 bases at V and 6 bases at J, leaving 6 bases unmatched. Looked up from germline, CDR1 is WNHNN and CDR2 is SYGVQD (reference sequence). The CDR3 has 16 amino acids. For the CDR3, the DNA is TGCGCCAGCAGTGAGTCACCTAGCGGGAGGGGGAGCGAGCAGTACTTC. It codes for CASSESPSGRGSEQYF.

The chain combines TRBV5-5 with TRBJ1-2, with a possible D match to TRBD1 (6 bases). V was pared by 4 bases and J by 7 bases, with 20 bases between. The CDR3 consists of 15 residues. The germline gives CDR1 SGHKS, CDR2 YYEKEE (reference sequence). Here the CDR3 reads CASSGGTGIHFGYTF. The DNA of the CDR3 is TGTGCCAGCAGCGGAGGAACAGGGATTCATTTTGGCTACACCTTC.

The rearrangement links TRBV6-5 to TRBJ1-4; D gene ambiguous. Germline assignment: CDR1 MNHEY and CDR2 SVGAGI. CDR3 length equals 13 residues. Trimming pared 0 bases from V and 5 bases from J, leaving 4 bases between. In DNA form, the CDR3 reads TGTGCCAGCAGTTACTCCAGGAATGAAAAACTGTTTTTT. This codes for CASSYSRNEKLFF.

Concerning this clone itself: The identical CDR3 is also encoded by other nucleotide sequences in the sample. This rearrangement joins TRBV19 to TRBJ2-7, with TRBD2 matching 7 bases. The J segment lost 0 bases and the V segment lost 4 bases, leaving 3 bases of the junction unmatched. The CDR3 totals 14 residues. Germline V gene lookup returns CDR1 LNHDA and CDR2 SQIVND (reference sequence). CDR3 DNA sequence: TGTGCCAGTAGTAGGGGGGGGAGCTCCTACGAGCAGTACTTC. Its translation is CASSRGGSSYEQYF.